The clone carrying this TCR beta chain has only a few counts. This CDR3 is 10 amino acids long. Deletions cut 4 bases from V and 6 bases from J, with 4 bases between. CDR1 is SQVTM, CDR2 ANQGSEA, per germline. TCRdb reprocessed the 5' RACE reads with MiXCR, giving one entry per CDR3 protein. This table has approximately 150,000 distinct CDR3 sequences, roughly 15% appearing once. This sample stems from a study of T-cell memory formation after mild COVID-19. J is TRBJ2-1 and V is TRBV29-1; D call uncertain. The sample was PBMCs or a T cell subset sorted from them (not recorded which). The TCR sequence derives from an adult woman who had mild COVID-19 (a few samples of this study predate the infection). Cell type and time point are not known. CDR3 nucleotides: TGCAGCGTTGTTTCCAATGAGCAGTTCTTC. Its translation is CSVVSNEQFF.